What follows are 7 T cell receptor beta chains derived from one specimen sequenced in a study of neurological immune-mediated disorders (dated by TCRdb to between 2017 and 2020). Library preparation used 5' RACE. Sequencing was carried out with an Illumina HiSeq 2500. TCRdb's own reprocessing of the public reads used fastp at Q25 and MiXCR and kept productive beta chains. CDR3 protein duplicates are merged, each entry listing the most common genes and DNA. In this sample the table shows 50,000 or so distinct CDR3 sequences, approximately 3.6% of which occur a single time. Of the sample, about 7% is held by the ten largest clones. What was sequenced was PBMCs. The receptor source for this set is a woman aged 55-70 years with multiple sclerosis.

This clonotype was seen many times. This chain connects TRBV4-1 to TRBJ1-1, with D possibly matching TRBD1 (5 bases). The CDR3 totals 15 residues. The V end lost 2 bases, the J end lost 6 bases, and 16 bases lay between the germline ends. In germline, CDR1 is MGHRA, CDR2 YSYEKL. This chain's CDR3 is CASSQLTAQGAEAFF. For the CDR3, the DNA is TGCGCCAGCAGCCAACTTACGGCCCAAGGGGCTGAAGCTTTCTTT.

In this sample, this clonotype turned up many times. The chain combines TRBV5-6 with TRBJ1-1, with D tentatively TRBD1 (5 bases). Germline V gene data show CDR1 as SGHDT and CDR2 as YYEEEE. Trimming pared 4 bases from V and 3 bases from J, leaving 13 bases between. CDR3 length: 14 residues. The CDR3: CASSPYRGYTEAFF. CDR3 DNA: TGTGCCAGCAGCCCCTACCGGGGGTACACTGAAGCTTTCTTT.

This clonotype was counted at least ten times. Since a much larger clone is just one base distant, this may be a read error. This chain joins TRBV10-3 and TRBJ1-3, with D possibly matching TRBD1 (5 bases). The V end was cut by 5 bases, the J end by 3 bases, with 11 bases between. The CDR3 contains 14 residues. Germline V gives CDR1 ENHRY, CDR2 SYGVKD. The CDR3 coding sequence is TGTGCCATCAGTAAACGACAGAGTGGAAACACCATATATTTT. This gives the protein CAISKRQSGNTIYF.

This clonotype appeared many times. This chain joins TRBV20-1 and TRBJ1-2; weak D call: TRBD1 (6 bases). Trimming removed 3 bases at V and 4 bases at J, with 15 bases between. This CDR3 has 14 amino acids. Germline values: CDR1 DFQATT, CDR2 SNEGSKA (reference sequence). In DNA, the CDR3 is TGCAGTGCTAGCGAGGGGAACAGGGCCTATGGCTACACCTTC. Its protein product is CSASEGNRAYGYTF.

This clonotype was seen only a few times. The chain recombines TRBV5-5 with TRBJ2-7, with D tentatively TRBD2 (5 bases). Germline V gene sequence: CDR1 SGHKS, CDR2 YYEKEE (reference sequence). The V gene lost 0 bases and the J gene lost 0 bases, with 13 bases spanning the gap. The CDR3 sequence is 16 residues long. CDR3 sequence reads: CASSLAAGTSSYEQYF. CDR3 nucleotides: TGTGCCAGCAGCTTGGCTGCAGGAACTAGCTCCTACGAGCAGTACTTC.

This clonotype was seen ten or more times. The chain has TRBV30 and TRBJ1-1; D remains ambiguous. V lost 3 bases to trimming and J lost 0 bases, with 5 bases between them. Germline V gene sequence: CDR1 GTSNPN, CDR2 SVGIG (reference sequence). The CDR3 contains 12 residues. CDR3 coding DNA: TGTGCCTGGAGGGCAGTGAACACTGAAGCTTTCTTT. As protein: CAWRAVNTEAFF. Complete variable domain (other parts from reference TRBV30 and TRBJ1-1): SQTIHQWPATLVQPVGSPLSLECTVEGTSNPNLYWYRQAAGRGLQLLFYSVGIGQISSEVPQNLSASRPQDRQFILSSKKLLLSDSGFYLCAWRAVNTEAFFGQGTRLTVV.

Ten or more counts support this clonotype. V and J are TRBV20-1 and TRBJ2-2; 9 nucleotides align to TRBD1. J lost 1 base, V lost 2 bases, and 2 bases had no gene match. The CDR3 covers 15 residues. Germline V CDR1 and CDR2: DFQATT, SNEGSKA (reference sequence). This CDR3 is CSARTGGLNTGELFF. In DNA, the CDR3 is TGCAGTGCTAGAACAGGGGGCTTGAACACCGGGGAGCTGTTTTTT.